The following is a T cell receptor (beta chain) sequence with its context. The sample is drawn from a study of metastatic and nonmetastatic thyroid tumors. Authors' analysis steps: For papillary thyroid cancer, a distant-metastasis classifier was constructed from CDR3 differences observed across clinicopathological groups. From the PCR reads, TCRdb re-called clones with MiXCR. Here the V and J calls rest on TCRdb's processing, not on the authors' analysis. The sample shows tens of thousands of clones, about 20% of them seen only once. Patients were all untreated before their thyroid surgery. The sequenced sample consisted of blood. The receptor was isolated from a female donor with papillary thyroid cancer or a benign thyroid nodule (not recorded which). Some clones in this sample may be carry-over from other donors' samples.

CDR3 loop: CASILTGGTDTQYF. CDR3 in DNA: TGTGCCAGCATCTTGACGGGGGGGACAGATACGCAGTATTTT. This sequence joins TRBV7-2 and TRBJ2-3, with 8 bases matching TRBD2. V shed 7 bases and J 3 bases; nucleotides not matched to a gene: 6. Germline CDR1 reads SGHTA; CDR2 reads FQGNSA. The CDR3 spans 14 residues.